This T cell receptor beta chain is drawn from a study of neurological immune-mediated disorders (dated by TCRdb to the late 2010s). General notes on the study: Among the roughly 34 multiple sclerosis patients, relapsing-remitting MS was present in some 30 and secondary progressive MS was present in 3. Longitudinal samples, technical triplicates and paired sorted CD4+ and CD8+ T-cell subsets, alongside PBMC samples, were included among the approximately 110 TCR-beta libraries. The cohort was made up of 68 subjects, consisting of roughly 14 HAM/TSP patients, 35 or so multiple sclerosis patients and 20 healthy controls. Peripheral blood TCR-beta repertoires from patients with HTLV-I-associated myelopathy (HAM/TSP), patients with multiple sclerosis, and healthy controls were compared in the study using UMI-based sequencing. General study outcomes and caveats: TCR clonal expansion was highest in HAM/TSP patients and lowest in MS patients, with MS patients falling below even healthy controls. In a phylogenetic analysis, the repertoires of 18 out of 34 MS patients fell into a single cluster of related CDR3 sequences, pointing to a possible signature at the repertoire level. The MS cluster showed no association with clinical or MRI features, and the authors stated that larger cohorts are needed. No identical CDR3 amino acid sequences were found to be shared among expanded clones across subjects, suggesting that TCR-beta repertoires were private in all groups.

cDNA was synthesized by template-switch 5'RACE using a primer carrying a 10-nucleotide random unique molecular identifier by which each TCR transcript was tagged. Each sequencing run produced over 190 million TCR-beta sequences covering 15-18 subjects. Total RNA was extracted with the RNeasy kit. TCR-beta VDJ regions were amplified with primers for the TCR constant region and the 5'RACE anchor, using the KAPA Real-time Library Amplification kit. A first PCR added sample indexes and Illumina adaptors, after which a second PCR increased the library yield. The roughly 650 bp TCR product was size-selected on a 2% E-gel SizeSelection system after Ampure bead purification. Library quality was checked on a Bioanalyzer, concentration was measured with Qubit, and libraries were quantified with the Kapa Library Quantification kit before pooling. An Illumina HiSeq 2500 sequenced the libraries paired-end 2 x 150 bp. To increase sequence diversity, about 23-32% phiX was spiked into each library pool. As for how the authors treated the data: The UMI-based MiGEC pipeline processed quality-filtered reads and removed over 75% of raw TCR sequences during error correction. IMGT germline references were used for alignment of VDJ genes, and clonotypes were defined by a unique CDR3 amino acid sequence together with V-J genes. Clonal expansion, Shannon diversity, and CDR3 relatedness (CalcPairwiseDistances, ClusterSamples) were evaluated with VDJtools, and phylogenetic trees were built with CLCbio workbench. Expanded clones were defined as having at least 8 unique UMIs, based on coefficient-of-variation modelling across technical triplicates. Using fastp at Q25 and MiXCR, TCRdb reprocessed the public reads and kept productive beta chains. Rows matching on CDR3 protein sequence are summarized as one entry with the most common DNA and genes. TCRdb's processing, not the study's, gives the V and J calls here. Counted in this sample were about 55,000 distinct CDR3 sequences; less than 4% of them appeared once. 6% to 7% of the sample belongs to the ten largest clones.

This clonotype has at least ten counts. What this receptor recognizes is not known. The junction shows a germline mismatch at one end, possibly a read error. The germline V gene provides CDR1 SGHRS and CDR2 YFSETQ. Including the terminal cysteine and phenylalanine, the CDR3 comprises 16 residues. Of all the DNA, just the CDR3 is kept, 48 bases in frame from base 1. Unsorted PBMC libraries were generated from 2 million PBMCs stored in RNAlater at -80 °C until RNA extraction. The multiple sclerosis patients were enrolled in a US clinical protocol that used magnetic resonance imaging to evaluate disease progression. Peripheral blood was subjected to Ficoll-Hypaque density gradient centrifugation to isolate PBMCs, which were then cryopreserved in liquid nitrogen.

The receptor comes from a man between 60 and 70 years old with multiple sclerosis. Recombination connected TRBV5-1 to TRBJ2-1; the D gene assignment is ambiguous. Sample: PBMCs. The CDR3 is CASSLDQVGPYNEQFF. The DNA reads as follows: TGCGCCAGCAGTTTGGACCAAGTGGGTCCCTACAATGAGCAGTTCTTC.